The 18 T cell receptor beta chains in this list originate from one sample, sequenced in a study of T-cell memory formation after mild COVID-19. MiXCR, run by TCRdb on the 5' RACE reads, gives a single entry per CDR3 protein. This sample has about 49,000 distinct CDR3 sequences, with approximately 8% found just once. The source material was PBMCs or a T cell subset sorted from them (not recorded which). Every receptor here comes from a young man who had mild COVID-19 (a few samples of this study predate the infection). Cell type and time point are not known.

By share, this clonotype ranks as medium-sized. The chain combines TRBV24-1 with TRBJ2-2, with D unclear. V lost 3 bases and J 4 bases, leaving 11 bases between the germline ends. The CDR3 covers 15 residues. CDR1 KGHDR and CDR2 SFDVKD come from the germline V gene. Here the CDR3 DNA reads TGTGCCACCAGTGATAGGACCGAACCCACCGGGGAGCTGTTTTTT. Amino acids: CATSDRTEPTGELFF.

The sample holds many counts of this clonotype. This chain joins TRBV28 and TRBJ2-6, with a weak D call TRBD1 (6 bases). Trimming removed 3 bases from V and 3 bases from J, with 9 bases in between. There are 15 residues in the CDR3. Germline V lookup: CDR1 MDHEN, CDR2 SYDVKM. For the CDR3, the DNA is TGTGCCAGCAGTTTGCAGGGGAGTGGGGCCAACGTCCTGACTTTC. This translates into CASSLQGSGANVLTF.

The gene calls are TRBV4-2 and TRBJ1-2; D gene uncertain. V dropped 1 base and J dropped 2 bases, with 14 bases sitting between them. The CDR3 spans 16 residues. The germline gives CDR1 LGHNA, CDR2 YNFKEQ. Here the CDR3 reads CASSQAGRVSNYGYTF. The CDR3 DNA is TGTGCCAGCAGCCAAGCAGGAAGGGTTTCCAACTATGGCTACACCTTC.

The CDR3 loop reads CASSLPEAAEAFF. The CDR3 nucleotides read TGTGCCAGCAGCTTACCGGAGGCGGCTGAAGCTTTCTTT. The V call is TRBV7-2, the J call TRBJ1-1, with D hard to call. The V end lost 2 bases, the J end lost 6 bases, and 10 bases lay between the germline ends. The CDR3 sequence is 13 residues long. Germline-derived CDR1 and CDR2 are SGHTA and FQGNSA.

There are a few counts of this clonotype. The chain recombines TRBV27 with TRBJ1-2; D is unclear. V was clipped by 5 bases and J by 3 bases, with 7 bases between them. Germline CDR1 and CDR2: MNHEY and SMNVEV (reference sequence). The CDR3 has 12 residues. Here the CDR3 reads CASSDRYYGYTF. The CDR3 bases are TGTGCCAGCAGTGACCGCTACTATGGCTACACCTTC.

This clonotype showed up just a few times. The chain joins TRBV7-2 to TRBJ2-2; D remains unclear. V was clipped by 3 bases and J by 6 bases, with 17 bases between them. The CDR3 is 16 residues long. CDR1 and CDR2 from the germline V gene are SGHTA and FQGNSA. The CDR3 spells CASSFLFPGSAGELFF. CDR3 DNA sequence: TGTGCCAGCAGCTTTTTGTTCCCAGGTTCGGCCGGGGAGCTGTTTTTT.

The rearrangement joins TRBV23-1 to TRBJ1-1; D is uncertain. TRBV23-1 is marked as an open reading frame, function uncertain. The CDR3 spans 10 residues. V was cut by 4 bases and J by 4 bases, with 1 base left in between. CDR3 region: CASSPTEAFF. The DNA of the CDR3 is TGCGCCAGCAGTCCCACTGAAGCTTTCTTT.

The rearrangement joins TRBV28 to TRBJ2-3; tentative D call: TRBD1 (6 bases). Germline V gives CDR1 MDHEN, CDR2 SYDVKM. The V end lost 6 bases, the J end lost 2 bases, and 9 bases lay between the germline ends. The CDR3 spans 13 residues. CDR3 sequence reads: CASSTGLTDTQYF. The DNA of the CDR3 is TGTGCCAGCAGCACAGGGCTCACAGATACGCAGTATTTT.

This clonotype has ten or more counts. The gene calls are TRBV3-1 and TRBJ2-1, with 9 bases lining up with TRBD2. CDR3 length: 16 residues. CDR1 is LGHDT, CDR2 YNNKEL, per germline (reference sequence). The V gene end was trimmed by 4 bases and the J gene end by 7 bases; junction bases not matched to a gene: 11. CDR3 coding DNA: TGTGCCAGCAGCCCAAGCGCCCTAGCGGGGAGGAATGAGCAGTTCTTC. This translates into CASSPSALAGRNEQFF.

The rearrangement links TRBV6-5 to TRBJ2-3; D may be TRBD1 or TRBD2 (5 bases each). V lost 0 bases and J lost 6, with 16 bases in between. CDR3 length equals 16 residues. In germline, CDR1 is MNHEY, CDR2 SVGAGI. The CDR3 protein is CASSYSGGRMGDTQYF. The CDR3 DNA reads as TGTGCCAGCAGTTACTCTGGGGGACGTATGGGGGATACGCAGTATTTT.

This clonotype was counted ten times or more. The rearrangement joins TRBV24-1 to TRBJ2-1; weak D call: TRBD2 (5 bases). This CDR3 has 15 residues. CDR1 is KGHDR and CDR2 is SFDVKD in the germline V gene. V was pared by 1 base and J by 8 bases, with 14 bases between. CDR3 sequence: CATSDLSRVGDEQFF. In DNA, the CDR3 is TGTGCCACCAGTGATTTATCGAGGGTGGGCGATGAGCAGTTCTTC.

The genes are TRBV12-3 or TRBV12-4 and TRBJ2-2; either TRBD1 or TRBD2 may supply D (6 bases each). Trimming took off 2 bases at V and 1 base at J, with 14 bases between the two ends. There are 17 residues in the CDR3. The CDR3 coding sequence is TGTGCCAGCAGTTTACGGTCGGGGGCGTGGAACACCGGGGAGCTGTTTTTT. Amino acid sequence: CASSLRSGAWNTGELFF.

This clonotype has a handful of counts. This sequence joins TRBV7-9 and TRBJ2-5, with 9 positions matching TRBD1. The V gene's germline CDR1 is SEHNR and CDR2 FQNEAQ (reference sequence). V shed 5 bases and J 4 bases; nucleotides not matched to a gene: 8. CDR3 size: 15 residues. CDR3 coding DNA: TGTGCCAGCAGCCCCATCTGGGACAGGGCAGAGACCCAGTACTTC. Protein: CASSPIWDRAETQYF. The full variable domain, its missing parts supplied by reference TRBV7-9 and TRBJ2-5, is DTGVSQNPRHKITKRGQNVTFRCDPISEHNRLYWYRQTLGQGPEFLTYFQNEAQLEKSRLLSDRFSAERPKGSFSTLEIQRTEQGDSAMYLCASSPIWDRAETQYFGPGTRLLVL.

The J gene is TRBJ2-1, the V gene TRBV7-6; D gene unclear. The germline V gene has CDR1 SGHVS and CDR2 FNYEAQ. The CDR3 consists of 11 residues. V was clipped by 3 bases and J by 9 bases, with 6 bases between them. The CDR3 protein is CASSLSGEQFF. The DNA for the CDR3 is TGTGCCAGCAGCTTGAGTGGTGAGCAGTTCTTC.

This chain's CDR3 is CASSLMTGTANGAEQYF. The CDR3 bases are TGTGCCAGCAGCTTGATGACAGGGACGGCTAACGGCGCCGAGCAGTACTTC. The chain is built from TRBV5-5 and TRBJ2-7; TRBD1 matches 7 bases. Germline V gives CDR1 SGHKS, CDR2 YYEKEE (reference sequence). V was pared by 1 base and J by 6 bases, with 16 bases of the junction left unmatched. The CDR3 extends over 17 amino acids.

The sample holds a few counts of this clonotype. The chain carries TRBV5-4 and TRBJ2-3, with D perhaps TRBD1 (5 bases). The ends were cut back, 4 bases at V and 6 bases at J, with 9 bases in the middle. This CDR3 comprises 12 residues. CDR1 is SGHNT and CDR2 is YYREEE in the germline V gene (reference sequence). CDR3 region: CASSPAGDTQYF. As DNA, the CDR3 is TGTGCCAGCAGCCCCGCAGGGGATACGCAGTATTTT.

Note on this clonotype: This may be a read error: a much more frequent sequence differs by one nucleotide. The V gene is TRBV5-1, the J gene TRBJ2-3, with D tentatively TRBD1 or TRBD2 (6 bases each). This CDR3 contains 14 residues. Trimming stripped 5 bases from V and 6 bases from J, with 16 bases between. Germline V lookup: CDR1 SGHRS, CDR2 YFSETQ. The CDR3 sequence is CASSRGEETDTQYF. As DNA, the CDR3 is TGCGCCAGCAGTAGGGGGGAGGAGACGGATACGCAGTATTTT. The whole variable domain, remainder taken from reference TRBV5-1 and TRBJ2-3, is KAGVTQTPRYLIKTRGQQVTLSCSPISGHRSVSWYQQTPGQGLQFLFEYFSETQRNKGNFPGRFSGRQFSNSRSEMNVSTLELGDSALYLCASSRGEETDTQYFGPGTRLTVL.

In its sample, this clonotype was seen many times. The V call is TRBV7-2, the J call TRBJ1-5; D remains ambiguous. Trimming stripped 7 bases from V and 7 bases from J, with 11 bases between. CDR3 length: 12 residues. Germline CDR1 is SGHTA and CDR2 is FQGNSA. The CDR3 sequence is CASTQFGQPQHF. The CDR3 DNA reads TGTGCCAGCACCCAGTTCGGCCAGCCCCAGCATTTT.